A single TCR beta chain is shown here with its context. The source of the sample is a study of a mutant IDH1 vaccine in newly diagnosed glioma. About the research overall: Earlier therapy was either radiotherapy, temozolomide, or both, and most got both.

The sample's time point: baseline, week 1 (first vaccination visit). Regarding treatment: pre-vaccination baseline after standard-of-care therapy. New astrocytomas of WHO grade 3 or 4 that were IDH1-mutant and ATRX-lost were found in the donors. Method: immunoSEQ multiplex PCR; TCRdb's copy keeps in-frame clones and lacks some. The data show 75,000 to 100,000 clones, around 80% seen once. The starting material was PBMCs, obtained from a glioma patient treated with radiotherapy, temozolomide or both. The source of this sequence is a man between 35 and 55 years old with glioma. Some clones in this sample may be carry-over from other donors' samples.

The CDR3 DNA sequence: TGTGCCTGGACCCTCACGGGGCAGGGGGTCAACTATGGCTACACCTTC. Protein product: CAWTLTGQGVNYGYTF. The chain recombines TRBV30 with TRBJ1-2; TRBD1 matches at 7 bases. The germline CDR1 and CDR2 sequences are GTSNPN and SVGIG (reference sequence). J lost 2 bases, V lost 4 bases, and 13 bases had no gene match. This CDR3 has 16 residues.